This T cell receptor (beta chain) was identified during a study of shared clonotypes between healthy human individuals. Naive CD8 populations comprised CD45RO-negative cells positively selected for CCR7, excluding terminally differentiated effector memory CD45RA+ cells. Germline V lookup: CDR1 MNHEY, CDR2 SMNVEV (reference sequence). The CDR3 loop spans 15 amino acids. The V and J ends lost 5 bases and 3 bases, in that order; junction bases with no gene match: 8. Here immunoSEQ multiplex PCR was the method, and the copy in TCRdb shows in-frame clones only, minus some. The table shows approximately 810,000 clones, with about 91% occurring only once.

Sequencing was done on a sample of naive CD8+ T cells sorted from blood. The sequence was obtained from a young man in good health. The chain couples TRBV27 to TRBJ2-7, with 9 bases identical to TRBD1. CDR3 bases: TGTGCCAGCAGTCGGGGGACAGGGACTTACTACGAGCAGTACTTC. Its translation: CASSRGTGTYYEQYF.